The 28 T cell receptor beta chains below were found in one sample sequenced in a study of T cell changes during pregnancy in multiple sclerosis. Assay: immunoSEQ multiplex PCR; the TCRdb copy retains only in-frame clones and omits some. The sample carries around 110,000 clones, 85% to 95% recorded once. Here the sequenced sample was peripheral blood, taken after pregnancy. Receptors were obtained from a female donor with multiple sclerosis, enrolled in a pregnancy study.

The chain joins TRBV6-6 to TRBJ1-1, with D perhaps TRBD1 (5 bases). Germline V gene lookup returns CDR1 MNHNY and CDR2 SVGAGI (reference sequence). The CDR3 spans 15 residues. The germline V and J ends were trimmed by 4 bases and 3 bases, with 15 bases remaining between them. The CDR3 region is CASSSPGEAYTEAFF. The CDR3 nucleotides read TGTGCCAGCAGTTCCCCGGGGGAAGCCTACACTGAAGCTTTCTTT.

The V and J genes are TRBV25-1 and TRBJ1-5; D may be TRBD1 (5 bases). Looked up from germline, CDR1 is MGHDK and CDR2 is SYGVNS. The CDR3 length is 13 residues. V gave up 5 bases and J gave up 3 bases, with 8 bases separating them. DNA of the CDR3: TGTGCCAGCAGTCAGGGATACAATCAGCCCCAGCATTTT. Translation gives CASSQGYNQPQHF.

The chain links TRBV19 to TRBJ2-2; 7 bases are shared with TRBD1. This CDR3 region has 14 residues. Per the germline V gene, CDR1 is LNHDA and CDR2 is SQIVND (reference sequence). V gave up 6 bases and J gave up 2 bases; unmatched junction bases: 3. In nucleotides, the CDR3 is TGTGCCAGTAGGGACAGGACCAACACCGGGGAGCTGTTTTTT. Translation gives CASRDRTNTGELFF.

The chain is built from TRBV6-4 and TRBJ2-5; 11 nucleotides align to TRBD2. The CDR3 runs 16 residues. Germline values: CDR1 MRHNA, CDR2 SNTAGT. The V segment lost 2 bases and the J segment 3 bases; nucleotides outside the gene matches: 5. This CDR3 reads CASSDPGTSGKETQYF. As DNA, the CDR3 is TGTGCCAGCAGTGACCCCGGGACTAGCGGAAAAGAGACCCAGTACTTC.

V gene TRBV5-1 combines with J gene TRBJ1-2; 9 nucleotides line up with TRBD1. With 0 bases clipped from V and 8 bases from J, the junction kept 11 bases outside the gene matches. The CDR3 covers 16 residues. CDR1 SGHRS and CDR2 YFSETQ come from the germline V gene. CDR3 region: CASSLAQSDRGKGYTF. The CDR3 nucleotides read TGCGCCAGCAGCTTGGCCCAATCGGACAGGGGTAAGGGCTACACCTTC.

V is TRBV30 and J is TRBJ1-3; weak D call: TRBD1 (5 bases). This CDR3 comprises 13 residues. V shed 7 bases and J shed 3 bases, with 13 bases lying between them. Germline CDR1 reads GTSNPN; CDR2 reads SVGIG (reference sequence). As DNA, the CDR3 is TGTGCCTTAGCCAGGGTCCTTGGAAACACCATATATTTT. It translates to CALARVLGNTIYF.

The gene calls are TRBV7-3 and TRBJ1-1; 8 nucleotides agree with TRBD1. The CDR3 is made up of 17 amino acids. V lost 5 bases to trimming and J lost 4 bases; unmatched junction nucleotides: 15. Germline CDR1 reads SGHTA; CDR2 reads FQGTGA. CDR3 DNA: TGTGCCAGCAGCACCATTCCTCGACAGGGGAGGGTCACTGAAGCTTTCTTT. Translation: CASSTIPRQGRVTEAFF. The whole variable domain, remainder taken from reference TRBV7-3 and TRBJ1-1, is GAGVSQTPSNKVTEKGKYVELRCDPISGHTALYWYRQSLGQGPEFLIYFQGTGAADDSGLPNDRFFAVRPEGSVSTLKIQRTERGDSAVYLCASSTIPRQGRVTEAFFGQGTRLTVV.

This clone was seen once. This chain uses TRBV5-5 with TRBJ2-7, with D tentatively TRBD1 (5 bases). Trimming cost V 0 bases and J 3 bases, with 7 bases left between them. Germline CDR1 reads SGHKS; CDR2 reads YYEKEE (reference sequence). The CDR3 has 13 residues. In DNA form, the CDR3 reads TGTGCCAGCAGCTTGGAGGGGCACTACGAGCAGTACTTC. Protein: CASSLEGHYEQYF.

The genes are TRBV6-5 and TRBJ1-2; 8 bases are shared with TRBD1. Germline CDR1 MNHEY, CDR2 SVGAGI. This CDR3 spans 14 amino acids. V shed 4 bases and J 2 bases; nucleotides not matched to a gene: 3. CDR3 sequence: CASSSGQGNYGYTF. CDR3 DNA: TGTGCCAGCAGTTCAGGACAGGGAAACTATGGCTACACCTTC.

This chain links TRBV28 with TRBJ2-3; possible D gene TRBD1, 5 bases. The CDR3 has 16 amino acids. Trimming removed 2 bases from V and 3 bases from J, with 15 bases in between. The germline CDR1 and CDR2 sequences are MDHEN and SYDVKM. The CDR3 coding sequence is TGTGCCAGCAGTTTAGGGATTCAGGGTCCAACAGATACGCAGTATTTT. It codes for CASSLGIQGPTDTQYF.

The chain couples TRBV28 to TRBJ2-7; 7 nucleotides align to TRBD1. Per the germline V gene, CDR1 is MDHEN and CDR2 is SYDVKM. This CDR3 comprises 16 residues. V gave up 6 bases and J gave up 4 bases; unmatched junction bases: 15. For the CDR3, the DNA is TGTGCCAGCAGGGCTCGACAGGGTCGATCAACTTACGAGCAGTACTTC. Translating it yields CASRARQGRSTYEQYF.

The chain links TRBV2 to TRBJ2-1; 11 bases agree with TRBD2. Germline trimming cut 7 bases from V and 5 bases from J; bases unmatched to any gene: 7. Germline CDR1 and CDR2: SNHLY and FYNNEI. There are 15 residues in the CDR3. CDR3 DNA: TGTGCCAGCACCGAACTAGCGGGAGAAGACAATGAGCAGTTCTTC. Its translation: CASTELAGEDNEQFF.

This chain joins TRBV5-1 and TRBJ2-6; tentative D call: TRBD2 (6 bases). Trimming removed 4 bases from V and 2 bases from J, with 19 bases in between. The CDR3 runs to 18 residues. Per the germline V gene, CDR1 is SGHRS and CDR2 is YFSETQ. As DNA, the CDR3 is TGCGCCAGCAGCGGGGGGAGGACCGGGAGCACTGGGGCCAACGTCCTGACTTTC. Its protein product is CASSGGRTGSTGANVLTF. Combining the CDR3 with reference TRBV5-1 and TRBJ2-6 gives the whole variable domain KAGVTQTPRYLIKTRGQQVTLSCSPISGHRSVSWYQQTPGQGLQFLFEYFSETQRNKGNFPGRFSGRQFSNSRSEMNVSTLELGDSALYLCASSGGRTGSTGANVLTFGAGSRLTVL.

The CDR3 region has the DNA TGTGCCAGCAGCGCGGGACAGGGACCCCACGAGCAGTACTTC. Translating gives CASSAGQGPHEQYF. This chain joins TRBV9 and TRBJ2-7; 9 nucleotides align to TRBD1. Germline V lookup: CDR1 SGDLS, CDR2 YYNGEE. With 3 bases clipped from V and 5 bases from J, the junction kept 6 bases outside the gene matches. The CDR3 runs 14 residues.

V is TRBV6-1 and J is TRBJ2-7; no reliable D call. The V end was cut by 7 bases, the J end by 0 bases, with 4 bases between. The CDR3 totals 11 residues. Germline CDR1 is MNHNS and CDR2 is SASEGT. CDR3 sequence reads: CASIISYEQYF. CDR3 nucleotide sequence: TGTGCCAGCATCATCTCCTACGAGCAGTACTTC.

The CDR3, as DNA: TGTGCCAGCTCACTGTCCCGGGACAGGGAGAGAGGCTACAATGAGCAGTTCTTC. Protein sequence: CASSLSRDRERGYNEQFF. The gene calls are TRBV18 and TRBJ2-1; 9 nucleotides match TRBD1. Germline CDR1 KGHSH, CDR2 LQKENI. This CDR3 contains 18 residues. V lost 4 bases and J lost 3; bases outside the gene matches: 13.

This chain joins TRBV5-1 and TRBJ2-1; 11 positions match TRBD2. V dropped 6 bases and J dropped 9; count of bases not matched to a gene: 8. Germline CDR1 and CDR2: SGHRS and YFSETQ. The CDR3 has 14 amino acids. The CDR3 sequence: CASILAGGPGEQFF. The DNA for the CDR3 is TGCGCCAGCATTCTAGCGGGGGGTCCGGGTGAGCAGTTCTTC.

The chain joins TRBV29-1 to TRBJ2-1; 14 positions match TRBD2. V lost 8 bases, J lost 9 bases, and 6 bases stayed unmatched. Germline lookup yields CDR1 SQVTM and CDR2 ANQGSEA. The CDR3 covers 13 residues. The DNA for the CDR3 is TGCAGCTTGACTAGCGGGGGGGCCGGTGAGCAGTTCTTC. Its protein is CSLTSGGAGEQFF.

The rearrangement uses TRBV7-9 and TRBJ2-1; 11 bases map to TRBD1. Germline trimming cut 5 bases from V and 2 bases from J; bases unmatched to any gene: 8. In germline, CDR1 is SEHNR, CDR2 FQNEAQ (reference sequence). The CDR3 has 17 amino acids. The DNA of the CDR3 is TGTGCCAGCAGCACCATGGGGGACAGGGGGACCTACAATGAGCAGTTCTTC. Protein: CASSTMGDRGTYNEQFF.

This chain's CDR3 is CASGGTSGRHNEQFF. The DNA of the CDR3 is TGTGCTAGTGGCGGGACTAGCGGACGACACAATGAGCAGTTCTTC. The chain carries TRBV12-5 and TRBJ2-1; the match to TRBD2 covers 11 bases. This CDR3 comprises 15 residues. The V gene end was trimmed by 6 bases and the J gene end by 5 bases; junction bases not matched to a gene: 6. Germline CDR1 LGHNT, CDR2 FRNRAP.

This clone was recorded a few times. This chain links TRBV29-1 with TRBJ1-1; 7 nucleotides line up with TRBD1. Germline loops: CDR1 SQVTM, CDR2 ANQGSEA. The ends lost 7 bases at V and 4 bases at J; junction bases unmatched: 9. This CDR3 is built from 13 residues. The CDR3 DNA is TGCAGCGCCTGGACAGGTGGCCTCACTGAAGCTTTCTTT. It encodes CSAWTGGLTEAFF.

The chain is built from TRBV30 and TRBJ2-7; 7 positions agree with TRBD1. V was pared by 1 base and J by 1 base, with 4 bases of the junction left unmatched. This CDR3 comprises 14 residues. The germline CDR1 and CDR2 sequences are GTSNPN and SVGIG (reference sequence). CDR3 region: CAWSAGTESYEQYF. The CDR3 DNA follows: TGTGCCTGGAGTGCCGGGACAGAATCCTACGAGCAGTACTTC.

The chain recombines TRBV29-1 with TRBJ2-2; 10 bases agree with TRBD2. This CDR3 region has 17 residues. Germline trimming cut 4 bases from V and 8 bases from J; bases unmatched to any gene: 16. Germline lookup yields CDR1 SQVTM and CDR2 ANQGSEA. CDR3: CSVGEQRPSGSAGELFF. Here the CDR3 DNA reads TGCAGCGTTGGTGAACAAAGGCCTAGCGGGAGTGCGGGGGAGCTGTTTTTT.

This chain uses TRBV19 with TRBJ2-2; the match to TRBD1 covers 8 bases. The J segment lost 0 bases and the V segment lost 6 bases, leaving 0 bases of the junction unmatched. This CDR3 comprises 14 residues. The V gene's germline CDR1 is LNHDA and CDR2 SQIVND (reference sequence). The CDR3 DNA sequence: TGTGCCAGTAGACAGGGGGCGAACACCGGGGAGCTGTTTTTT. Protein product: CASRQGANTGELFF.

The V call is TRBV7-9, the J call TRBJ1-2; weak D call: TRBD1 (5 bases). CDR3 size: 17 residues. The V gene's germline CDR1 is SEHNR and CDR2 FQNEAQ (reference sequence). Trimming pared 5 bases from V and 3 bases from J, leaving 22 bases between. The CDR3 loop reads CASSVWRGMDGDYGYTF. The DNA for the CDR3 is TGTGCCAGCAGCGTCTGGCGGGGGATGGACGGGGACTATGGCTACACCTTC.

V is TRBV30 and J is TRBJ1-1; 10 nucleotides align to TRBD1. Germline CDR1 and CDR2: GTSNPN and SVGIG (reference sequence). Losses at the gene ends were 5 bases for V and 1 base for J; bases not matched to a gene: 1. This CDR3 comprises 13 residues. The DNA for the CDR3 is TGTGCCTGGCGGACAGGGGGGAACACTGAAGCTTTCTTT. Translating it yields CAWRTGGNTEAFF.

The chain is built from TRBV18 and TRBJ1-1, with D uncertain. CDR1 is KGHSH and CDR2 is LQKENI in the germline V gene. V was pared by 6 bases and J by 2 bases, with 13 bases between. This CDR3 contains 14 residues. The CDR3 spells CASSLKDLNTEAFF. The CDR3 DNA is TGTGCCAGCTCCCTAAAAGACTTAAACACTGAAGCTTTCTTT.

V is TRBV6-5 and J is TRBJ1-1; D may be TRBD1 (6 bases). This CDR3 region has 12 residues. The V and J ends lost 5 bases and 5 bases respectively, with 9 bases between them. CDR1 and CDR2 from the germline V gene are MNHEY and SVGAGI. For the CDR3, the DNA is TGTGCCAGCAGTAGAGGGGGAACTGAAGCTTTCTTT. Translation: CASSRGGTEAFF.